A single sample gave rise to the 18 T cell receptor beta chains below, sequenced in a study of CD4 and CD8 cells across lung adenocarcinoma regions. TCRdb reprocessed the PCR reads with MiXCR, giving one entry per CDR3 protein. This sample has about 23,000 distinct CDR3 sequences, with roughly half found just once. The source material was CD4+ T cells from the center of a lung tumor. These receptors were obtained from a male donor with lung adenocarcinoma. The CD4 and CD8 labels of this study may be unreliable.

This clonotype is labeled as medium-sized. The CDR3 is CASVDGALTDTQYF. The CDR3 region has the DNA TGTGCCAGCGTCGACGGGGCGCTGACAGATACGCAGTATTTT. This chain connects TRBV12-3 or TRBV12-4 to TRBJ2-3, with D perhaps being TRBD1 or TRBD2 (5 bases each). The V end lost 8 bases, the J end lost 3 bases, and 15 bases lay between the germline ends. The CDR3 has 14 amino acids.

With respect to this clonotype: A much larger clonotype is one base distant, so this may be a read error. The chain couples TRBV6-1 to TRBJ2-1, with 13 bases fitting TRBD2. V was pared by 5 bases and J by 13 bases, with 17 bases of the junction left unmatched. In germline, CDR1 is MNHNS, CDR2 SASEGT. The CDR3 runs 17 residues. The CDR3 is CASSPRGLAGFQETQFF. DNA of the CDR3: TGTGCCAGCAGTCCCCGGGGACTAGCGGGGTTCCAAGAGACCCAGTTCTTC.

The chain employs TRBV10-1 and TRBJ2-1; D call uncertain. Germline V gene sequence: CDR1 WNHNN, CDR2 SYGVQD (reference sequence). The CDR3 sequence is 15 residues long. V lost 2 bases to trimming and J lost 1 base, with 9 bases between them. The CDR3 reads CASSEEEASYNEQFF. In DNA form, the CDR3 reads TGCGCCAGCAGTGAGGAGGAAGCATCCTACAATGAGCAGTTCTTC.

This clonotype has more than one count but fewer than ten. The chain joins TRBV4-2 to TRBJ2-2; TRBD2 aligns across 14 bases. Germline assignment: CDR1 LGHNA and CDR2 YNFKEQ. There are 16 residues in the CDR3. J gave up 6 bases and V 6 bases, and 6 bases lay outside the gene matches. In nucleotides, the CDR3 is TGTGCCAGCAGAGAGACTAGCGGGAGGGCCGCCGGGGAGCTGTTTTTT. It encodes CASRETSGRAAGELFF.

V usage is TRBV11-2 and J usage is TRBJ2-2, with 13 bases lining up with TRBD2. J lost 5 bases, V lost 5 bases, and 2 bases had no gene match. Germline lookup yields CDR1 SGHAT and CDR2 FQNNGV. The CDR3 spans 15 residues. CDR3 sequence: CASSPGLAGTGELFF. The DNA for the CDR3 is TGTGCCAGCAGCCCGGGACTAGCGGGGACCGGGGAGCTGTTTTTT.

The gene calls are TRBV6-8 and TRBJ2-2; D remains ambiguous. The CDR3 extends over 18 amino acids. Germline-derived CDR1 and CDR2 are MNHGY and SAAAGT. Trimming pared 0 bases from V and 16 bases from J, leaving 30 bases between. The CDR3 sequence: CASSYSRWSYVSTEAQFF. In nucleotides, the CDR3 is TGTGCCAGCAGTTACTCGCGTTGGTCTTACGTAAGCACAGAGGCGCAGTTTTTT.

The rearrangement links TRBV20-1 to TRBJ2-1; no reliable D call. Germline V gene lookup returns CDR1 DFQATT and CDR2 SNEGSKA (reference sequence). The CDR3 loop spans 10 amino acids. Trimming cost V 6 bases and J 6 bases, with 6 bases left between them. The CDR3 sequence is CSALPNEQFF. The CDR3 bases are TGCAGTGCCCTACCCAATGAGCAGTTCTTC.

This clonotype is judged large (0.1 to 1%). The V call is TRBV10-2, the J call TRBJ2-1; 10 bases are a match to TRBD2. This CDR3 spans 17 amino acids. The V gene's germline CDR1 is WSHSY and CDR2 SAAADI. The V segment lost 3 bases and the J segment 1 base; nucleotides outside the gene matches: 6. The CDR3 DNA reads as TGCGCCAGCAGTGAATTAGCGGGAGGAGAATCCTACAATGAGCAGTTCTTC. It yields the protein CASSELAGGESYNEQFF.

CDR3 protein: CASSQSGLCAKDTQYF. The CDR3 DNA reads as TGTGCCAGCAGCCAATCGGGGCTGTGCGCCAAAGATACGCAGTACTTC. The rearrangement joins TRBV4-2 to TRBJ2-3; TRBD1 or TRBD2 may be the D gene (5 bases each). With the DNA end fitting TRBJ2-7 better, the J assignment may be wrong. The length of the CDR3 is 16 residues. From germline, CDR1 is LGHNA and CDR2 YNFKEQ.

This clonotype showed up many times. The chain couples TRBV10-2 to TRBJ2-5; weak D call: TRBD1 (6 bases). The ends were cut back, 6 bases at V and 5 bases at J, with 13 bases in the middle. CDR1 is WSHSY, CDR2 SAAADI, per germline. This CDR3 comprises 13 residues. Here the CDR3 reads CASSFTGLETQYF. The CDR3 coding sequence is TGCGCCAGCAGCTTCACAGGGTTGGAGACCCAGTACTTC.

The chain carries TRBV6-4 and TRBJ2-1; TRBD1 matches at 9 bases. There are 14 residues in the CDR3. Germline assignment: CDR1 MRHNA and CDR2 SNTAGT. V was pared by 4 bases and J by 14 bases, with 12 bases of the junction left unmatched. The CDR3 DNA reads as TGTGCCAGCAGTGGAGTCTCCGGGACAGGGAGGAAGTTCTTC. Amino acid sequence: CASSGVSGTGRKFF.

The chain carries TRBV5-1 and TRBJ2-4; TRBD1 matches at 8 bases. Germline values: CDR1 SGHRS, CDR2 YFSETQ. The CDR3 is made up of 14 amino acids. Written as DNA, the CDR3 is TGCGGCGGCAGGGGGCAGAGGGGCAAAGATACGCAGTACTTC. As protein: CGGRGQRGKDTQYF.

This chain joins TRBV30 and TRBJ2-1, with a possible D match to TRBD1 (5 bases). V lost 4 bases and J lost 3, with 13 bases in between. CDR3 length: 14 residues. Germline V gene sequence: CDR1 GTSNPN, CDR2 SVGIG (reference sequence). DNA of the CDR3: TGTGCCTGGATCCGGCAGGGTAACTACAATGAGCAGTTCTTC. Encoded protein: CAWIRQGNYNEQFF.

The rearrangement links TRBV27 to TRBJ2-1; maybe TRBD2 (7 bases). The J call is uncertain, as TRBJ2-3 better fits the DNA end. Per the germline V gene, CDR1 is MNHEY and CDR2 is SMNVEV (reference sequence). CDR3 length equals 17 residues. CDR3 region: CASRAGTGGPDKETQYF. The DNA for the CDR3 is TGTGCCAGCAGAGCGGGGACTGGGGGCCCTGACAAAGAGACGCAGTATTTT.

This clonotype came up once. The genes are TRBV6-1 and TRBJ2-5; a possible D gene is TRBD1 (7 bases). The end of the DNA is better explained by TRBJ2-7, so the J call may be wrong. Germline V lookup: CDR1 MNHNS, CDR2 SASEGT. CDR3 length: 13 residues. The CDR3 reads CASAQEGANEQYF. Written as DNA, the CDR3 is TGTGCCAGCGCCCAGGAGGGGGCCAACGAGCAGTACTTC.

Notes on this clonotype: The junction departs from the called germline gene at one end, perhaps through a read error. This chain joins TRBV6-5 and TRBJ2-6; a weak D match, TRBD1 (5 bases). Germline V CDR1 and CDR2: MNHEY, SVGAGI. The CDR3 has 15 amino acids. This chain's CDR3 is CASSYGNSGANVLSF. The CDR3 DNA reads TGTGCCAGCAGTTATGGTAACTCTGGGGCCAACGTGCTGTCTTTC.

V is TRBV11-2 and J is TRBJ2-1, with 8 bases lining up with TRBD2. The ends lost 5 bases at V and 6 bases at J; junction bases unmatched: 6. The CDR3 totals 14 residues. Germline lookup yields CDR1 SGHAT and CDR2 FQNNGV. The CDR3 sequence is CASSPGGALNEQFF. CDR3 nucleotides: TGTGCCAGCAGCCCCGGGGGGGCCCTCAATGAGCAGTTCTTC.

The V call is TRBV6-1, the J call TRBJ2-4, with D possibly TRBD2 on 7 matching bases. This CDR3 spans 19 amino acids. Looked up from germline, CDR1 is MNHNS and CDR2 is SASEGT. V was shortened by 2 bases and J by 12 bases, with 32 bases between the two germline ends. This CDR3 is CASSEFGGRGGLDKETQYF. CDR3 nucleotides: TGTGCCAGCAGTGAATTCGGGGGGAGGGGGGGCTTAGACAAAGAGACTCAGTACTTC.